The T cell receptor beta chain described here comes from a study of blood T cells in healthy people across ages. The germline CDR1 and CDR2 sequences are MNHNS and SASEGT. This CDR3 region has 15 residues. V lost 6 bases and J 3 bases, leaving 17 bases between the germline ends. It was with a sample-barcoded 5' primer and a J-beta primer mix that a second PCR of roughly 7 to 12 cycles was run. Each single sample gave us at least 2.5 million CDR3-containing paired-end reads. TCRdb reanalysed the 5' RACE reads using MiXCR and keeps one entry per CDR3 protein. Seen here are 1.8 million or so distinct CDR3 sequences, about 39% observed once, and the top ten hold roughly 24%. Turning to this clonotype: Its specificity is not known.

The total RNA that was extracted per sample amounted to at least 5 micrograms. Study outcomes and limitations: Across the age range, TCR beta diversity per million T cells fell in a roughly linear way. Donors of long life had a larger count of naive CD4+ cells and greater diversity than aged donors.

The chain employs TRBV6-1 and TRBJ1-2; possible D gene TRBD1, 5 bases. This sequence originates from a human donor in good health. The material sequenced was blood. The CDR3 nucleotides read TGTGCCAGCAGCCCCTACGACCTGGGGGACTATGGCTACACCTTC. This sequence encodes CASSPYDLGDYGYTF.